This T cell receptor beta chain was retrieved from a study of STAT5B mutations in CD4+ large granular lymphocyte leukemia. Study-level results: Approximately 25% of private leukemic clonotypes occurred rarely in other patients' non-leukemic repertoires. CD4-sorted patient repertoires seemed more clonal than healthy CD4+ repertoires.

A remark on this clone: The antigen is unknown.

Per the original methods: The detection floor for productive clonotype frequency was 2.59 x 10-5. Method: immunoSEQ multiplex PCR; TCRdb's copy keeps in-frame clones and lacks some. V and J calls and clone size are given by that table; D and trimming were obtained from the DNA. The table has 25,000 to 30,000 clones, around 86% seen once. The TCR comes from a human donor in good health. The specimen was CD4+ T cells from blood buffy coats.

Here the CDR3 reads CASSQGQTETQYF. In DNA form, the CDR3 reads TGCGCCAGCAGCCAAGGACAGACAGAGACCCAGTACTTC. The chain links TRBV4-3 to TRBJ2-5; D possibly corresponds to TRBD1 (5 bases). This CDR3 has 13 residues. Germline V lookup: CDR1 LGHNA, CDR2 YSLEER. Trimming cost V 1 base and J 4 bases, with 7 bases left between them.